This T cell receptor (beta chain) emerged from a study of T cell changes during pregnancy in multiple sclerosis. The data were produced by immunoSEQ multiplex PCR, yet TCRdb's version contains in-frame clones alone and is incomplete. Found here are over 30,000 clones, roughly 91% of them singletons; the top ten hold approximately 3.6%. CDR1 LGHNA and CDR2 YSLEER come from the germline V gene. This CDR3 region has 14 residues. V gave up 0 bases and J gave up 5 bases, with 10 bases separating them. This specimen was CD8+ T cells from peripheral blood mononuclear cells, taken in the second trimester of pregnancy. The source is a female donor in good health, enrolled as a control in a pregnancy study. V and J are TRBV4-3 and TRBJ1-1; D unclear. CDR3 residues: CASSQDTGITEAFF. CDR3 DNA: TGCGCCAGCAGCCAAGATACCGGGATTACTGAAGCTTTCTTT.